This T cell receptor beta chain was identified during a study of T cell repertoires in aging, cancer and after chemotherapy. Amplification of TCR beta used genomic DNA extracted from peripheral blood. TRB rearrangements spanning V, D and J were amplified using mixed TRB-A/B primers. Each CDR3 protein gets one entry after TCRdb re-called the multiplex PCR reads with MiXCR. The data show under 7,500 distinct CDR3 sequences, with over 35% seen just once and 15% held by the top ten. This CDR3 has 15 residues. Deletions cut 2 bases from V and 3 bases from J, with 11 bases between. Germline V gene data show CDR1 as SGHDT and CDR2 as YYEEEE.

The sequenced sample consisted of blood. The clonotype originates from a human donor in good health. The V and J genes are TRBV5-6 and TRBJ2-2; D is unresolved. The CDR3 DNA reads TGTGCCAGCAGCTTAATAGTAACGGACACCGGGGAGCTGTTTTTT. Residues: CASSLIVTDTGELFF.